A single sample is the source of the 26 T cell receptor beta chains below, sequenced in a study of post-analysis software for immune sequencing data. Regarding the study as a whole: Higher frequency in patients than in controls was seen for roughly five TRBV segments, with TRBV5-6, TRBV5-1 and TRBV20-1 among them.

Every TCR beta cDNA library bore unique molecular identifiers. Via MiXCR, TCRdb re-called the PCR reads, giving one row per CDR3 protein. The sample lists some 500,000 distinct CDR3 sequences, roughly 45% occurring once. Antigen specificity for these receptors is unknown. Specimen: blood. The receptors originated from a girl aged 5-17 years with multiple sclerosis.

This clonotype showed up many times. The rearrangement links TRBV4-1 to TRBJ2-7, with TRBD2 identical over 7 bases. Losses at the gene ends were 0 bases for V and 1 base for J; bases not matched to a gene: 3. Per the germline V gene, CDR1 is MGHRA and CDR2 is YSYEKL. The length of the CDR3 is 15 residues. The CDR3 nucleotides are TGCGCCAGCAGCCAAGAGTGGGGGGGATCCTACGAGCAGTACTTC. Translating it yields CASSQEWGGSYEQYF.

On this clonotype itself: This likely comes from a read error, as the CDR3 has no conserved phenylalanine or tryptophan at its end. The chain employs TRBV7-9 and TRBJ2-3; a weak D match, TRBD2 (6 bases). The CDR3 is 15 residues long. Looked up from germline, CDR1 is SEHNR and CDR2 is FQNEAQ (reference sequence). V lost 4 bases and J 3 bases, leaving 14 bases between the germline ends. DNA of the CDR3: TGTGCCAGCAGCTCTAATAAGGGGAGGACAGATACGCAGTATTGT. Protein product: CASSSNKGRTDTQYC.

The CDR3 region has the DNA TGTGCCAGCAGCCAATCGAGGGGCACTGAAGCTTTCTTT. This gives the protein CASSQSRGTEAFF. The chain employs TRBV16 and TRBJ1-1; maybe TRBD1 (5 bases). The CDR3 has 13 amino acids. Trimming left V 0 bases short and J 4 bases short, with 6 bases between. Germline values: CDR1 KGHSY, CDR2 FQNENV.

The table lists this clonotype with a few counts. A much bigger clone sits one base away, suggesting this may be a read error. The chain combines TRBV9 with TRBJ2-6; possibly TRBD1 for D (5 bases). The CDR3 has 16 residues. The germline V gene has CDR1 SGDLS and CDR2 YYNGEE. The CDR3 sequence is CASSVQGSSGANVRTF. The DNA of the CDR3 is TGTGCCAGCAGCGTCCAGGGATCCTCTGGGGCCAACGTCCGGACTTTC.

V gene TRBV6-1 combines with J gene TRBJ1-4; unclear D gene. The CDR3 consists of 15 residues. The germline V gene encodes CDR1 MNHNS and CDR2 SASEGT. The ends were cut back, 4 bases at V and 4 bases at J, with 13 bases in the middle. The CDR3 is CASSVSRVVNEKLFF. For the CDR3, the DNA is TGTGCCAGCAGTGTTAGCCGGGTTGTTAATGAAAAACTGTTTTTT.

This chain links TRBV5-1 with TRBJ2-4; D tentatively fits TRBD1 or TRBD2 (5 bases each). The better agreement between TRBJ2-7 and the DNA end casts doubt on the J call. CDR3 length: 17 residues. CDR1 is SGHRS, CDR2 YFSETQ, per germline. The CDR3 nucleotides read TGCGCCAGTCAGCGAACGGGGTACAGGTTGTCATCATACGAGCAGTACTTC. Its protein is CASQRTGYRLSSYEQYF.

A few counts support this clonotype. CDR3 protein: CASSFGSPNYGYTF. The CDR3, as DNA: TGTGCCAGCAGCTTCGGCTCTCCCAACTATGGCTACACCTTC. The J gene is TRBJ1-2, the V gene TRBV25-1; D unresolved. This CDR3 spans 14 amino acids. Looked up from germline, CDR1 is MGHDK and CDR2 is SYGVNS. Trimming removed 6 bases from V and 2 bases from J, with 13 bases in between.

This clonotype was seen a handful of times. One end of the junction fails to match germline, which may point to a read error. CDR3 protein: CASSLEGGGNQPQHF. CDR3 in DNA: TGTGCCAGCAGCTTAGAGGGGGGTGGAAATCAGCCCCAGCATTTT. The chain combines TRBV5-1 with TRBJ1-5; D may be TRBD1 (6 bases). Germline loops: CDR1 SGHRS, CDR2 YFSETQ. The CDR3 extends over 15 amino acids.

For this clonotype: At one end, the junction sequence differs from germline, possibly due to a read error. The genes are TRBV29-1 and TRBJ2-6, with D possibly matching TRBD2 (6 bases). The CDR3 covers 15 residues. The germline CDR1 and CDR2 sequences are SQVTM and ANQGSEA. The CDR3, as DNA: TGCAGCATTGAGGAGGGGCGGTCTGGGGCCAACGTCCTGACTTTC. Its translation is CSIEEGRSGANVLTF.

This chain joins TRBV28 and TRBJ2-7, with 7 positions matching TRBD2. V trimming: 3 bases; J trimming: 1 base; junction bases outside the gene matches: 6. CDR1 is MDHEN, CDR2 SYDVKM, per germline. The CDR3 consists of 15 residues. The CDR3 coding sequence is TGTGCCAGCAGTTTGGGGGGGGAAAGGTCCTACGAGCAGTACTTC. Residues: CASSLGGERSYEQYF.

This sequence joins TRBV6-5 and TRBJ2-7; D possibly matches TRBD1 or TRBD2 (6 bases each). The J call is doubtful: the DNA matches TRBJ2-5 better. Germline V gene sequence: CDR1 MNHEY, CDR2 SVGAGI. The CDR3 is 15 residues long. CDR3 loop: CASSQIRGPGETQYF. The CDR3 nucleotides are TGTGCCAGCAGTCAAATTCGGGGGCCGGGAGAGACCCAGTACTTC.

The chain uses TRBV12-3 or TRBV12-4 and TRBJ2-7, with 7 bases lining up with TRBD1. This CDR3 is 14 amino acids long. V shed 5 bases and J 5 bases; nucleotides not matched to a gene: 9. For the CDR3, the DNA is TGTGCCAGCAGTACACCCGGGACAGACGACGAGCAGTACTTC. This sequence encodes CASSTPGTDDEQYF.

The chain uses TRBV20-1 and TRBJ2-4; the D is unclear. This CDR3 has 13 amino acids. Germline CDR1 is DFQATT and CDR2 is SNEGSKA (reference sequence). CDR3 in amino acids: CSLDPGAKNIQYF. CDR3 nucleotides: TGCAGCCTCGACCCCGGAGCCAAAAACATTCAGTACTTC.

The rearrangement joins TRBV29-1 to TRBJ2-1, with D possibly matching TRBD2 (5 bases). Germline CDR1 is SQVTM and CDR2 is ANQGSEA. The CDR3 covers 13 residues. The V end was cut by 7 bases, the J end by 0 bases, with 10 bases between. The CDR3 sequence: CSAEGYSYNEQFF. The CDR3, as DNA: TGCAGCGCAGAGGGTTACTCCTACAATGAGCAGTTCTTC.

The V and J genes are TRBV29-1 and TRBJ2-1; the match to TRBD2 covers 7 bases. There are 14 residues in the CDR3. CDR1 is SQVTM and CDR2 is ANQGSEA in the germline V gene. V shed 3 bases and J 4 bases; nucleotides not matched to a gene: 6. The CDR3 DNA reads TGCAGCGTTGACGCGGGAGAGTCATACAATGAGCAGTTCTTC. Translating gives CSVDAGESYNEQFF.

This rearrangement joins TRBV7-9 to TRBJ1-1; 8 bases are shared with TRBD1. The CDR3 is 13 residues long. The germline V gene encodes CDR1 SEHNR and CDR2 FQNEAQ (reference sequence). With 1 base clipped from V and 6 bases from J, the junction kept 1 base outside the gene matches. The CDR3 loop is CASSLGTGSEAFF. Written as DNA, the CDR3 is TGTGCCAGCAGCTTAGGGACAGGGTCTGAAGCTTTCTTT.

The V gene is TRBV20-1, the J gene TRBJ2-7; D is possibly TRBD2 (6 bases). Trimming took off 6 bases at V and 6 bases at J, with 12 bases between the two ends. Per the germline V gene, CDR1 is DFQATT and CDR2 is SNEGSKA (reference sequence). The CDR3 consists of 11 residues. CDR3 amino acids: CSAVDYPEQYF. CDR3 sequence (DNA): TGCAGTGCAGTGGACTATCCCGAGCAGTACTTC.

This clonotype came up a few times. The chain is built from TRBV20-1 and TRBJ2-6, with TRBD1 as a possible D gene (5 bases). V was shortened by 2 bases and J by 0 bases, with 11 bases between the two germline ends. Germline CDR1 reads DFQATT; CDR2 reads SNEGSKA (reference sequence). There are 16 residues in the CDR3. CDR3 in amino acids: CSARPDRLSGANVLTF. CDR3 coding DNA: TGCAGTGCTAGACCCGACAGACTCTCTGGGGCCAACGTCCTGACTTTC.

The chain recombines TRBV7-2 with TRBJ2-7, with D unclear. V was trimmed by 11 bases and J by 4 bases, leaving 15 bases between them. This CDR3 has 12 amino acids. The germline V gene has CDR1 SGHTA and CDR2 FQGNSA. DNA for the CDR3: TGTGCCGGCGGCCGCTTCACTTACGAGCAGTACTTC. It specifies CAGGRFTYEQYF.

This chain connects TRBV28 to TRBJ2-7, with D uncertain. The V and J ends lost 6 bases and 3 bases respectively, with 21 bases between them. The CDR3 spans 16 residues. Germline V lookup: CDR1 MDHEN, CDR2 SYDVKM. CDR3 in DNA: TGTGCCAGCAGCTCCCCGCAGCGAAGCTCGGGCTACGAGCAGTACTTC. Residues: CASSSPQRSSGYEQYF.

This clonotype turned up a few times. In DNA, the CDR3 is TGTGCCAGCAGTGAGGTCTCGTCTTCCTACGAGCAGTACTTC. Translation gives CASSEVSSSYEQYF. V usage is TRBV2 and J usage is TRBJ2-7; no reliable D call. The CDR3 runs 14 residues. Trimming left V 3 bases short and J 1 base short, with 10 bases between. Germline V gene sequence: CDR1 SNHLY, CDR2 FYNNEI.

The table lists this clonotype with a count of one. Germline is not matched at one junction end, which may reflect a read error. The chain has TRBV5-1 and TRBJ2-5; D remains ambiguous. This CDR3 has 12 residues. CDR1 SGHRS and CDR2 YFSETQ come from the germline V gene. CDR3 residues: CASRESEEAQYF. Here the CDR3 DNA reads TGCGCCAGCAGGGAGAGTGAAGAGGCCCAGTACTTC.

This clonotype was found a few times. J is TRBJ2-5 and V is TRBV3-1; the match to TRBD1 covers 8 bases. J was trimmed by 4 bases and V by 0 bases; bases with no gene match: 4. The CDR3 is 15 amino acids. Germline values: CDR1 LGHDT, CDR2 YNNKEL (reference sequence). The CDR3 reads CASSQDRGLRETQYF. CDR3 bases: TGTGCCAGCAGCCAAGACAGGGGGCTTCGAGAGACCCAGTACTTC.

The CDR3 sequence: CASSRMGRGRVYEQYF. CDR3 DNA sequence: TGTGCCAGCAGCCGGATGGGGAGGGGGCGAGTCTACGAGCAGTACTTC. The chain employs TRBV12-3 or TRBV12-4 and TRBJ2-7; TRBD1 or TRBD2 may be the D gene (7 bases each). CDR3 length: 16 amino acids. The V end was cut by 6 bases, the J end by 3 bases, with 21 bases between.

The V gene is TRBV20-1, the J gene TRBJ2-3; 9 nucleotides match TRBD1. The germline CDR1 and CDR2 sequences are DFQATT and SNEGSKA (reference sequence). The CDR3 covers 16 residues. The ends lost 0 bases at V and 0 bases at J; junction bases unmatched: 4. The CDR3 protein is CSARETGQGSTDTQYF. In DNA, the CDR3 is TGCAGTGCTAGAGAAACGGGACAGGGAAGCACAGATACGCAGTATTTT.

The CDR3 loop is CSVTGGTRTEAFF. CDR3 DNA sequence: TGCAGCGTTACAGGGGGCACGAGGACTGAAGCTTTCTTT. The V call is TRBV29-1, the J call TRBJ1-1, with 9 bases lining up with TRBD1. The CDR3 runs to 13 residues. After removal of 5 bases from V and 5 bases from J, the junction contained 6 bases not matched to a gene. The germline V gene has CDR1 SQVTM and CDR2 ANQGSEA.